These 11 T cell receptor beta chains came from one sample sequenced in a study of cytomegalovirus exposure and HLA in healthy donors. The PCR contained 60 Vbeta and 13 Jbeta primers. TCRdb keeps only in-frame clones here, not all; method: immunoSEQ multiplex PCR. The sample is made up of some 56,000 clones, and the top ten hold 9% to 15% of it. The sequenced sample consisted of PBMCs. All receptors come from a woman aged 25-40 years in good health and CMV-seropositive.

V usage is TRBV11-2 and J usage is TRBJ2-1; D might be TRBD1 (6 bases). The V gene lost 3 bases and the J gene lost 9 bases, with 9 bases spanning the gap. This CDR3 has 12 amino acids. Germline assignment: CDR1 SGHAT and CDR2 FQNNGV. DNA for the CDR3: TGTGCCAGCAGCTTTGCAGGGGCTGAGCAGTTCTTC. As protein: CASSFAGAEQFF.

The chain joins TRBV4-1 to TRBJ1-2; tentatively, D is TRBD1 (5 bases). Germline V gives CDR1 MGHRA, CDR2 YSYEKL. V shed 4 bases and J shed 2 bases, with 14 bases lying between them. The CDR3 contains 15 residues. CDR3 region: CASSLSRKGNYGYTF. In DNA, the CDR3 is TGCGCCAGCAGCCTGAGCAGAAAGGGGAACTATGGCTACACCTTC.

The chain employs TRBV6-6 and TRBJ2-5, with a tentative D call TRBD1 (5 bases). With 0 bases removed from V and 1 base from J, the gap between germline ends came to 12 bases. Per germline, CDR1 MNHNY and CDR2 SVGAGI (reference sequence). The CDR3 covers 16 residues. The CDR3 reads CASSYSTLGPQETQYF. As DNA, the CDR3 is TGTGCCAGCAGTTACTCGACCCTGGGGCCCCAAGAGACCCAGTACTTC.

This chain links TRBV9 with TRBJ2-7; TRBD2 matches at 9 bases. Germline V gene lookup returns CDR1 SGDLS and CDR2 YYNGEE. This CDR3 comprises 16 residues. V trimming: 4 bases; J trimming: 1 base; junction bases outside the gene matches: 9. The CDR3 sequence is CASSLGGGRGSYEQYF. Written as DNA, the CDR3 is TGTGCCAGCAGCCTAGGGGGCGGGAGGGGATCCTACGAGCAGTACTTC.

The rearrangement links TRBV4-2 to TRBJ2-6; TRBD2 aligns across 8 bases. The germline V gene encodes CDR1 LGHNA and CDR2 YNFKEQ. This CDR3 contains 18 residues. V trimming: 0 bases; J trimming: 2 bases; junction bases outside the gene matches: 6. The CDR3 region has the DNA TGTGCCAGCAGCCAAGATACGATCGGGGGGGCTGGGGCCAACGTCCTGACTTTC. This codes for CASSQDTIGGAGANVLTF.

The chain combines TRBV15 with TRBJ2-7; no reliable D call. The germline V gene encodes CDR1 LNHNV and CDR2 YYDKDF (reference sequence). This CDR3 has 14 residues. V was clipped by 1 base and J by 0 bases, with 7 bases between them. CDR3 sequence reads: CATSRVRSSYEQYF. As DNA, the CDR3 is TGTGCCACCAGCAGAGTCCGGAGCTCCTACGAGCAGTACTTC.

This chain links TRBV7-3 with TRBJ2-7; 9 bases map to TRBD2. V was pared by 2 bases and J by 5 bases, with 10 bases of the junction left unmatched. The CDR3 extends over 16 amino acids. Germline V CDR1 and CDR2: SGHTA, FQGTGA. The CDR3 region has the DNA TGTGCCAGCAGCTTATTAGGCGGGAGGGGTCTTGACGAGCAGTACTTC. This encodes CASSLLGGRGLDEQYF.

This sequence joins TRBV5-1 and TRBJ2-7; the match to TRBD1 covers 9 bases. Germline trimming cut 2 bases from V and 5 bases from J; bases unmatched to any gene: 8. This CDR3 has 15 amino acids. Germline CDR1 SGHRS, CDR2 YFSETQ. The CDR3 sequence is CASSLEGQGGDEQYF. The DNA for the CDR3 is TGCGCCAGCAGCTTAGAGGGACAGGGCGGCGACGAGCAGTACTTC. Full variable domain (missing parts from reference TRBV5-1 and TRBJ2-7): KAGVTQTPRYLIKTRGQQVTLSCSPISGHRSVSWYQQTPGQGLQFLFEYFSETQRNKGNFPGRFSGRQFSNSRSEMNVSTLELGDSALYLCASSLEGQGGDEQYFGPGTRLTVT.

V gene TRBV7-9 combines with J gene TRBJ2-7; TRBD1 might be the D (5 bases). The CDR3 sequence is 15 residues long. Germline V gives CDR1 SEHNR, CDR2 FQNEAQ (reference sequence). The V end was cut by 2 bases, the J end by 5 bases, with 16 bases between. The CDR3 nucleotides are TGTGCCAGCAGCTTAATCTTGGCAGGGTGGAACGAGCAGTACTTC. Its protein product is CASSLILAGWNEQYF.

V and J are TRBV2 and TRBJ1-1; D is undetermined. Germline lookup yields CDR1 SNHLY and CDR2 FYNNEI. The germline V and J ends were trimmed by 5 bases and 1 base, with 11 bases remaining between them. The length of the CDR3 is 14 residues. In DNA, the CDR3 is TGTGCCAGCAGTCCCGGGCGGGCGAACACTGAAGCTTTCTTT. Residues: CASSPGRANTEAFF.

CDR3 loop: CASSSDRERAYGYTF. CDR3 nucleotide sequence: TGTGCCAGCAGTTCGGACAGGGAGCGGGCCTATGGCTACACCTTC. The chain carries TRBV2 and TRBJ1-2, with 8 bases identical to TRBD1. This CDR3 region has 15 residues. The V gene end was trimmed by 5 bases and the J gene end by 4 bases; junction bases not matched to a gene: 9. Germline CDR1 and CDR2: SNHLY and FYNNEI.